This TCR beta chain comes out of a study of a mutant IDH1 vaccine in newly diagnosed glioma. About the study: It was radiotherapy, temozolomide, or both that patients received previously, with most receiving both.

The time point here: week 47, end of study. Every single dose of the vaccine, 300 ug of mutant IDH1 20-mer peptide, came with topical imiquimod. Each donor presented with a new WHO grade 3 or 4 astrocytoma that tested IDH1-mutant and showed ATRX loss. Points on this clone: Its specificity is unknown.

The CDR3 is 14 residues long. Per the germline V gene, CDR1 is SGHDT and CDR2 is YYEEEE. Trimming took 3 bases from V and 4 from J; bases not matched to a gene: 5. Data came from immunoSEQ multiplex PCR; TCRdb stores just in-frame clones and leaves some out. The sample lists 25,000 or so clones; about four fifths were seen once. The chain carries TRBV5-6 and TRBJ2-3; 7 bases fit TRBD2. This receptor was taken from a middle-aged man with glioma. This specimen was PBMCs, taken from a glioma patient whose treatment included an IDH1 peptide vaccine. Written as DNA, the CDR3 is TGTGCCAGCAGCTCCCGGGCGGGGGCAGATACGCAGTATTTT. Translated: CASSSRAGADTQYF.